The clone carrying this T cell receptor beta chain was seen only once. Its antigen is undetermined. The data stem from a study of T cells in localized non-small cell lung cancer. Notes on the study in general: Since sequencing was restricted to only one region of the tumor, intratumor heterogeneity remains a possibility.

J was trimmed by 0 bases and V by 6 bases; bases with no gene match: 10. Per germline, CDR1 SNHLY and CDR2 FYNNEI. This CDR3 is built from 17 residues. Sequenced by immunoSEQ multiplex PCR; TCRdb stores in-frame clones only, minus some. The sample shows around 91,000 clones, roughly 89% of them seen only once. The chain couples TRBV2 to TRBJ1-5, with TRBD1 matching 8 bases. This clonotype was sampled from a man aged 40-75 years with stage I squamous cell lung carcinoma. Here the sequenced sample was peripheral blood, taken before any cancer treatment. The CDR3 region has the DNA TGTGCCAGCAGACCCAGACAGGGGCCTTATAGCAATCAGCCCCAGCATTTT. Its translation is CASRPRQGPYSNQPQHF.